One sample yielded the 10 T cell receptor beta chains listed below, sequenced in a study of T cells in localized non-small cell lung cancer. Repertoires were generated with immunoSEQ multiplex PCR, while TCRdb's copy carries only in-frame clones and drops some. This sample has about 79,000 clones, with about four fifths found just once. The input for sequencing was peripheral blood, taken before any cancer treatment. Receptor source: a female donor at least 60 years old with stage I lung adenocarcinoma.

The V and J genes are TRBV2 and TRBJ1-1; 8 bases align to TRBD1. There are 15 residues in the CDR3. V lost 3 bases to trimming and J lost 4 bases; unmatched junction nucleotides: 7. Germline-derived CDR1 and CDR2 are SNHLY and FYNNEI. For the CDR3, the DNA is TGTGCCAGCAGTGACGACAGGGGCGGTAGCACTGAAGCTTTCTTT. Residues: CASSDDRGGSTEAFF.

The chain combines TRBV19 with TRBJ1-2; tentatively, D is TRBD1 (5 bases). CDR1 is LNHDA, CDR2 SQIVND, per germline (reference sequence). This CDR3 is built from 16 residues. V was pared by 5 bases and J by 1 base, with 17 bases between. The CDR3 DNA is TGTGCCAGTAGTTCGACGGGGACGGTAGTTAACTATGGCTACACCTTC. Its translation: CASSSTGTVVNYGYTF.

This chain uses TRBV6-5 with TRBJ2-1; D might be TRBD2 (6 bases). The CDR3 consists of 15 residues. CDR1 MNHEY and CDR2 SVGAGI come from the germline V gene. V gave up 5 bases and J gave up 8 bases, with 19 bases separating them. The CDR3 DNA is TGTGCCAGCAGTCCCGGAGGTCTATCGGGGGATGAGCAGTTCTTC. Translated: CASSPGGLSGDEQFF.

This chain links TRBV6-5 with TRBJ2-7; 10 bases fit TRBD1. The CDR3 extends over 14 amino acids. J was trimmed by 4 bases and V by 5 bases; bases with no gene match: 5. Germline lookup yields CDR1 MNHEY and CDR2 SVGAGI. The CDR3 protein is CASSRTGGLYEQYF. In nucleotides, the CDR3 is TGTGCCAGCAGTCGGACAGGGGGATTATACGAGCAGTACTTC.

CDR3 coding DNA: TGTGCCAGCAGCCAACGGACAGCCCTTCTCTATGGCTACACCTTC. Translated: CASSQRTALLYGYTF. This chain joins TRBV7-8 and TRBJ1-2, with D maybe TRBD1 (6 bases). V was clipped by 5 bases and J by 4 bases, with 17 bases between them. The CDR3 spans 15 residues. Per germline, CDR1 SGHVS and CDR2 FQNEAQ.

V and J are TRBV5-1 and TRBJ1-2, with D hard to call. The length of the CDR3 is 15 residues. V was cut by 4 bases and J by 0 bases, with 13 bases left in between. The V gene's germline CDR1 is SGHRS and CDR2 YFSETQ. The CDR3 region is CASSPSDAPNYGYTF. DNA for the CDR3: TGCGCCAGCAGCCCGTCTGACGCTCCTAACTATGGCTACACCTTC.

Comment on this clone: A junction end diverges from the germline sequence, so it may reflect a read error. The chain couples TRBV2 to TRBJ2-7, with 10 bases fitting TRBD1. Per germline, CDR1 SNHLY and CDR2 FYNNEI. The CDR3 consists of 15 residues. This CDR3 reads CASSGETGGFTAFFF. CDR3 nucleotides: TGTGCCAGCAGTGGAGAGACAGGGGGCTTTACGGCCTTTTTCTTC.

The sample holds one count of this clone. V gene TRBV18 combines with J gene TRBJ2-1; either TRBD1 or TRBD2 may supply D (5 bases each). Germline assignment: CDR1 KGHSH and CDR2 LQKENI. Trimming took off 0 bases at V and 2 bases at J, with 11 bases between the two ends. The length of the CDR3 is 16 residues. The CDR3 reads CASSPPGVTPYNEQFF. The CDR3 DNA is TGTGCCAGCTCACCACCGGGGGTTACCCCCTACAATGAGCAGTTCTTC.

The chain recombines TRBV6-4 with TRBJ1-2; D possibly corresponds to TRBD1 (5 bases). V lost 5 bases to trimming and J lost 8 bases, with 15 bases between them. This CDR3 region has 13 residues. Germline V lookup: CDR1 MRHNA, CDR2 SNTAGT. CDR3 in DNA: TGTGCCAGCAGTCGGGGCCTCCTCGGGGGCTACACCTTC. It codes for CASSRGLLGGYTF.

The chain has TRBV30 and TRBJ1-5; a possible D gene is TRBD1 (6 bases). The length of the CDR3 is 14 residues. V lost 2 bases and J 7 bases, leaving 15 bases between the germline ends. From germline, CDR1 is GTSNPN and CDR2 SVGIG (reference sequence). The CDR3 sequence is CAWSPTTGGQPQHF. CDR3 nucleotides: TGTGCCTGGAGTCCGACGACAGGAGGGCAGCCCCAGCATTTT.